These 15 T cell receptor beta chains came from one sample sequenced in a study of cytomegalovirus exposure and HLA in healthy donors. PCR was performed using 60 Vbeta and 13 Jbeta primers. The data were produced by immunoSEQ multiplex PCR, yet TCRdb's version contains in-frame clones alone and is incomplete. The table lists over 200,000 clones, under 90% of them singletons. Sequenced input: PBMCs. These receptors came from a human donor in good health.

The table lists this clone with a count of one. The V call is TRBV7-8, the J call TRBJ2-4, with 12 bases identical to TRBD2. There are 17 residues in the CDR3. V trimming: 5 bases; J trimming: 7 bases; junction bases outside the gene matches: 12. Per germline, CDR1 SGHVS and CDR2 FQNEAQ. The CDR3 sequence: CASSGRLAGAGGNIQYF. The CDR3 DNA follows: TGTGCCAGCAGCGGCAGACTAGCGGGAGCGGGGGGGAACATTCAGTACTTC.

A single count supports this clone. CDR3 sequence: CASKSDSTTATEAFF. The CDR3 coding sequence is TGTGCCAGCAAGTCGGACAGCACTACAGCAACTGAAGCTTTCTTT. J is TRBJ1-1 and V is TRBV27; D perhaps matches TRBD1 (6 bases). V was pared by 7 bases and J by 5 bases, with 20 bases between. This CDR3 is built from 15 residues. CDR1 is MNHEY, CDR2 SMNVEV, per germline (reference sequence).

This clone was found once. The chain combines TRBV7-9 with TRBJ2-7; weak D call: TRBD1 (5 bases). The CDR3 has 13 amino acids. Germline CDR1 is SEHNR and CDR2 is FQNEAQ (reference sequence). Trimming stripped 1 base from V and 5 bases from J, with 9 bases between. The CDR3 sequence: CASSLDSRDEQYF. The CDR3 DNA reads as TGTGCCAGCAGCTTAGATAGCAGGGACGAGCAGTACTTC.

This sequence joins TRBV30 and TRBJ1-2, with D unresolved. The CDR3 is 12 residues long. Per the germline V gene, CDR1 is GTSNPN and CDR2 is SVGIG (reference sequence). The V gene lost 3 bases and the J gene lost 4 bases, with 9 bases spanning the gap. CDR3 residues: CAWRETIYGYTF. The CDR3 coding sequence is TGTGCCTGGAGGGAGACGATCTATGGCTACACCTTC.

This rearrangement joins TRBV4-1 to TRBJ2-3, with D unresolved. This CDR3 is built from 18 residues. In germline, CDR1 is MGHRA, CDR2 YSYEKL. Trimming stripped 6 bases from V and 2 bases from J, with 24 bases between. CDR3 sequence reads: CASRTTLLLRSDTDTQYF. The CDR3 DNA reads as TGCGCCAGCAGAACTACTCTTCTTTTGCGGAGCGACACAGATACGCAGTATTTT.

This clone was detected only once. The chain employs TRBV6-1 and TRBJ2-5; unclear D gene. TRBJ2-7 matches the DNA end more closely, so the J call is doubtful. The CDR3 has 12 residues. Germline CDR1 reads MNHNS; CDR2 reads SASEGT. The CDR3 sequence: CASSERLYEQYF. The CDR3 DNA reads as TGTGCCAGCAGTGAACGACTCTACGAGCAGTACTTC.

The rearrangement links TRBV7-9 to TRBJ2-7; a possible D gene is TRBD1 (5 bases). V was pared by 5 bases and J by 5 bases, with 19 bases between. The CDR3 totals 15 residues. CDR1 is SEHNR and CDR2 is FQNEAQ in the germline V gene (reference sequence). The CDR3 here is CASSRFFVGADEQYF. CDR3 nucleotides: TGTGCCAGCAGCCGTTTTTTCGTAGGGGCCGACGAGCAGTACTTC.

The CDR3 reads CASSSVLSGFTDTQYF. The CDR3 nucleotides read TGTGCCAGCAGCTCAGTACTTAGCGGATTCACAGATACGCAGTATTTT. This chain links TRBV7-8 with TRBJ2-3, with D perhaps matching TRBD2 (6 bases). The V and J ends lost 4 bases and 2 bases respectively, with 16 bases between them. This CDR3 is built from 16 residues. The germline V gene encodes CDR1 SGHVS and CDR2 FQNEAQ.

The chain uses TRBV18 and TRBJ1-1, with D possibly being TRBD1 (6 bases). Germline CDR1 is KGHSH and CDR2 is LQKENI. With 2 bases removed from V and 5 bases from J, the gap between germline ends came to 15 bases. The CDR3 is made up of 15 amino acids. Here the CDR3 reads CASSPESGGRTEAFF. The DNA for the CDR3 is TGTGCCAGCTCACCAGAATCGGGGGGCAGGACTGAAGCTTTCTTT.

The CDR3 nucleotides are TGCGCCAGCAGCTTGGCCCCCGGGACAGGGGGCGGCAGCGGGATACCCGGGGAGCTGTTTTTT. Protein: CASSLAPGTGGGSGIPGELFF. The genes are TRBV5-1 and TRBJ2-2, with TRBD1 identical over 12 bases. Germline assignment: CDR1 SGHRS and CDR2 YFSETQ. With 0 bases clipped from V and 6 bases from J, the junction kept 18 bases outside the gene matches. CDR3 length: 21 amino acids.

This clone was found a few times. The chain links TRBV2 to TRBJ2-4; TRBD2 might be the D (5 bases). Looked up from germline, CDR1 is SNHLY and CDR2 is FYNNEI. V shed 3 bases and J shed 8 bases, with 17 bases lying between them. This CDR3 is built from 15 residues. CDR3: CASSENTRVGDIQYF. CDR3 DNA: TGTGCCAGCAGTGAGAATACTAGAGTTGGGGACATTCAGTACTTC.

Concerning this clone: A junction boundary mismatches the germline segment, possibly from a read error. The chain combines TRBV7-9 with TRBJ2-1; 7 bases agree with TRBD2. The CDR3 has 12 residues. Germline V gives CDR1 SEHNR, CDR2 FQNEAQ (reference sequence). The CDR3 DNA reads as TGTTCCAGCAGTGAGGGAGGGGAAGAGCAGTTCTTC. It encodes CSSSEGGEEQFF.

V and J are TRBV28 and TRBJ1-6, with 7 bases matching TRBD1. The CDR3 consists of 17 residues. In germline, CDR1 is MDHEN, CDR2 SYDVKM. Trimming removed 3 bases from V and 8 bases from J; junction bases left unmatched: 13. The CDR3 DNA reads TGTGCCAGCAGTTTCCTGACAGGGCGTGATGATGATTCACCCCTCCACTTT. Its protein product is CASSFLTGRDDDSPLHF.

This clone was seen a few times. The chain is built from TRBV25-1 and TRBJ2-6, with D perhaps TRBD1 (6 bases). This CDR3 contains 14 residues. Trimming left V 10 bases short and J 0 bases short, with 10 bases between. Per the germline V gene, CDR1 is MGHDK and CDR2 is SYGVNS. This CDR3 reads CAIPGDSGANVLTF. The DNA of the CDR3 is TGTGCCATCCCAGGGGACTCTGGGGCCAACGTCCTGACTTTC.

Concerning this clone: This CDR3 is also generated by other DNA sequences in the sample. This chain connects TRBV28 to TRBJ2-1, with D uncertain. The V gene lost 1 base and the J gene lost 4 bases, with 2 bases spanning the gap. From germline, CDR1 is MDHEN and CDR2 SYDVKM. CDR3 length: 12 residues. The CDR3 nucleotides are TGTGCCAGCAGTTTATCGTACAATGAGCAGTTCTTC. Residues: CASSLSYNEQFF.